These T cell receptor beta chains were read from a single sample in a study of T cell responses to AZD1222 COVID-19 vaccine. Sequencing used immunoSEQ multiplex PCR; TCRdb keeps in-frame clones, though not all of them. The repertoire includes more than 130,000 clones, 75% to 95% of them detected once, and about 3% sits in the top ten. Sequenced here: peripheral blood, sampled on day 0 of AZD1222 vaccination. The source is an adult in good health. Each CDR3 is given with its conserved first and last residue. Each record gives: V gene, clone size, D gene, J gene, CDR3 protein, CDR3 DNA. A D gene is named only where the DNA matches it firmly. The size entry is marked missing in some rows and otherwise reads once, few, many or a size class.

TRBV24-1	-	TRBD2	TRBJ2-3	CATSDLGTSGTHTDTQYF	TGTGCCACCAGTGACCTTGGGACTAGCGGGACCCACACAGATACGCAGTATTTT
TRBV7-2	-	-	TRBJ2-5	CASSLAPGETQYF	TGTGCCAGCAGCTTAGCCCCGGGAGAGACCCAGTACTTC
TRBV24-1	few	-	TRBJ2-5	CATSAGQSPQETQYF	TGTGCCACCAGTGCTGGACAGTCACCACAAGAGACCCAGTACTTC
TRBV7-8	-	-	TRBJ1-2	CASSLAGQNYGYTF	TGTGCCAGCAGCTTAGCCGGACAGAACTATGGCTACACCTTC
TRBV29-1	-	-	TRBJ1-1	CSVDGRVNTEAFF	TGCAGCGTTGATGGTCGGGTTAACACTGAAGCTTTCTTT
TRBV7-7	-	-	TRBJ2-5	CASSLGVTPETQYF	TGTGCTAGCAGCTTAGGGGTGACCCCGGAGACCCAGTACTTC
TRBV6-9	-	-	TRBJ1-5	CASSYMERGETRTEEFKPQHF	TGTGCCAGCAGTTATATGGAACGTGGGGAAACTAGAACGGAGGAATTCAAGCCCCAGCATTTT
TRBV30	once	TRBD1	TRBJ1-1	CAWIRRGRDTEAFF	TGTGCCTGGATCCGCAGGGGGCGCGATACTGAAGCTTTCTTT
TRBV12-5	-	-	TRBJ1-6	CASGLGQSNSPLHF	TGTGCTAGTGGTTTGGGACAGAGTAATTCACCCCTCCACTTT
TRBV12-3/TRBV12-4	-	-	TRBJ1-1	CASSRDIGKAFF	TGTGCCAGCAGCCGGGACATCGGCAAAGCTTTCTTT
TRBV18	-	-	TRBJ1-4	CASSLSVPTTNEKLFF	TGTGCCAGCTCACTCTCAGTACCTACAACTAATGAAAAACTGTTTTTT
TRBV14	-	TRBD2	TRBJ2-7	CASSPGLAGLYEQYF	TGTGCCAGCAGCCCTGGACTAGCGGGACTGTACGAGCAGTACTTC
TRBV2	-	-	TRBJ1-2	CASRTGQGPIAF	TGTGCCAGCAGAACGGGGCAGGGCCCCATCGCCTTC
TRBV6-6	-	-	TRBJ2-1	CASQKTSSYNEQFF	TGTGCCAGCCAGAAGACAAGCTCCTACAATGAGCAGTTCTTC
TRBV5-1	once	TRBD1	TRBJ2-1	CASSLEPTGQSEQFF	TGCGCCAGCAGCTTGGAACCGACAGGGCAATCTGAGCAGTTCTTC
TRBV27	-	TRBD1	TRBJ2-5	CASSPRSGQGVWETQYF	TGTGCCAGCAGCCCCAGGTCGGGACAGGGGGTGTGGGAGACCCAGTACTTC